Listed below are T cell receptor beta chains from one sample, sequenced in a study of blood T cell repertoires in COVID-19. The assay was immunoSEQ multiplex PCR, and TCRdb's table has in-frame clones only and misses some. The sample includes 130,000 to 150,000 clones, 88% of them seen just once. Source material: peripheral blood. The receptors originated from a human donor in a cohort sampled during active COVID-19. Both conserved end residues are part of each CDR3. Each record gives: V gene, clone size, J gene, D gene, CDR3 protein, CDR3 DNA. A D gene is named only where the DNA matches it firmly. A clone size is listed for some rows: how often the clone was seen (once, few, many), or a class if it is expanded.

TRBV7-2	NA	TRBJ1-4	NA	CASSLEFFGKGGEKLFF	TGTGCCAGCAGCTTAGAATTCTTCGGGAAGGGAGGTGAAAAACTGTTTTTT
TRBV5-1	NA	TRBJ2-2	NA	CASSAGYSIGELFF	TGCGCCAGCAGCGCCGGGTATTCGATCGGGGAGCTGTTTTTT
TRBV6-2/TRBV6-3	NA	TRBJ2-1	TRBD2	CASSPTGLAGTNEQFF	TGTGCCAGCAGTCCAACGGGACTAGCGGGAACAAATGAGCAGTTCTTC
TRBV28	once	TRBJ1-2	TRBD1	CASRAGTVLNYGYTF	TGTGCCAGCAGGGCGGGGACAGTCCTTAACTATGGCTACACCTTC
TRBV6-2/TRBV6-3	NA	TRBJ2-4	NA	CASSGPGIRAKNIQYF	TGTGCCAGCAGTGGCCCGGGGATTCGAGCCAAAAACATTCAGTACTTC
TRBV30	NA	TRBJ1-6	TRBD1	CAWSARVGQGSWSSPLHF	TGTGCCTGGAGTGCCAGGGTCGGACAGGGGTCTTGGAGTTCACCCCTCCACTTT
TRBV4-3	once	TRBJ2-1	NA	CASSSGFGNEQFF	TGCGCCAGCAGCTCAGGGTTCGGCAATGAGCAGTTCTTC
TRBV5-6	NA	TRBJ1-1	NA	CASSFTYVPEAFF	TGTGCCAGCAGCTTTACTTACGTCCCTGAAGCTTTCTTT
TRBV2	NA	TRBJ2-1	TRBD2	CASSRGLSGGWYNEQFF	TGTGCCAGCAGTAGGGGACTCAGCGGGGGATGGTACAATGAGCAGTTCTTC
TRBV5-1	NA	TRBJ2-3	NA	CASSLPLGRTDTQYF	TGCGCCAGCAGCTTACCACTAGGTCGGACAGATACGCAGTATTTT
TRBV11-1	NA	TRBJ2-7	TRBD2	CASSQGLAGVEQYF	TGTGCCAGCAGCCAGGGACTAGCGGGTGTCGAGCAGTACTTC
TRBV6-5	NA	TRBJ2-1	TRBD2	CASSFGVAGYNEQFF	TGTGCCAGCAGTTTCGGGGTAGCGGGGTACAATGAGCAGTTCTTC
TRBV4-1	NA	TRBJ2-5	NA	CASSHRTSGGKQETQYF	TGCGCCAGCAGCCATCGTACGTCGGGCGGGAAACAAGAGACCCAGTACTTC
TRBV2	once	TRBJ1-4	NA	CASRGGEREKLFF	TGTGCCAGCAGAGGGGGGGAGAGGGAAAAACTGTTTTTT
TRBV6-2/TRBV6-3	NA	TRBJ1-2	TRBD1	CASSQQGRYYGYTF	TGTGCCAGCAGTCAACAGGGGCGATACTATGGCTACACCTTC
TRBV11-2	NA	TRBJ1-1	NA	CASSLVLNRPNTEAFF	TGTGCCAGCAGCTTAGTGCTAAACCGTCCCAACACTGAAGCTTTCTTT
TRBV6-1	NA	TRBJ1-2	TRBD1	CASSEDGGQGFYGYTF	TGTGCCAGCAGTGAAGATGGGGGACAGGGGTTCTATGGCTACACCTTC
TRBV7-2	NA	TRBJ1-6	NA	CASSPRLANSPLHF	TGTGCCAGCAGCCCGCGGTTGGCTAATTCACCCCTCCACTTT
TRBV5-4	NA	TRBJ1-1	NA	CASSLQGTEAFF	TGTGCCAGCAGCCTACAGGGTACTGAAGCTTTCTTT
TRBV19	NA	TRBJ2-1	TRBD2	CASSMGGGVSGRAGRRSNEQFF	TGTGCCAGTAGTATGGGGGGCGGGGTTAGCGGGAGGGCCGGGCGCAGATCTAATGAGCAGTTCTTC
TRBV7-2	NA	TRBJ1-5	NA	CASSLAAQGSQPQHF	TGTGCCAGCAGCTTAGCAGCACAGGGCTCTCAGCCCCAGCATTTT
TRBV28	NA	TRBJ2-1	NA	CASSPLGESSYNEQFF	TGTGCCAGCAGCCCACTCGGGGAAAGCTCCTACAATGAGCAGTTCTTC